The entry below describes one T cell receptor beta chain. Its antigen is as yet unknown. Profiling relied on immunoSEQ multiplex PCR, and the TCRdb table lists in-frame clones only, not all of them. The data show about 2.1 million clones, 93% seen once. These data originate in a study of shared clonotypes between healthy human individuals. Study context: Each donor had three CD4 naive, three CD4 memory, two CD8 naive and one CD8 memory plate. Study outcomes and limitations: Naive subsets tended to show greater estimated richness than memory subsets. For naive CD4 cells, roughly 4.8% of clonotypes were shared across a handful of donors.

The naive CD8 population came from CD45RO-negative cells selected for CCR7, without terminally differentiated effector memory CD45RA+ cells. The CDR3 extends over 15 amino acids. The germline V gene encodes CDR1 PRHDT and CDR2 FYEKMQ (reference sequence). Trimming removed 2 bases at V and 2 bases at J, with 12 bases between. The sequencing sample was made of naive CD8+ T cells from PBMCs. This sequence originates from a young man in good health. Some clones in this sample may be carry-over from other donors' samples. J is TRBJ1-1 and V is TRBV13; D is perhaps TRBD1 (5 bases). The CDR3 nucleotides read TGTGCCAGCAGCTTATGGGCGGGGGGAAACACTGAAGCTTTCTTT. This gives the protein CASSLWAGGNTEAFF.